Listed below are T cell receptor beta chains from one sample, sequenced in a study of control samples from healthy donors and cancer patients. Profiled with immunoSEQ multiplex PCR; TCRdb holds only in-frame clones, not every one. The table records about 130,000 clones, about 92% of them present only once. Sequencing was performed on blood. Receptors were obtained from a woman between 45 and 65 years old in good health. Each CDR3 is given with its conserved first and last residue. D genes are given only for firm matches. The size entry is marked missing in some rows and otherwise reads once, few, many or a size class.

size,J,D,V,CDR3,DNA
-,TRBJ2-7,TRBD2,TRBV27,CASSFMASGEGEQYF,TGTGCCAGCAGTTTCATGGCTAGCGGTGAAGGCGAGCAGTACTTC
-,TRBJ2-7,TRBD1,TRBV27,CASSSPGQGAYEQYF,TGTGCCAGCAGTTCCCCGGGACAGGGGGCCTACGAGCAGTACTTC
-,TRBJ1-3,-,TRBV7-9,CASSFYSLSSGNTIYF,TGTGCCAGCAGCTTTTATTCGTTAAGCTCTGGAAACACCATATATTTT
few,TRBJ1-5,TRBD1,TRBV5-4,CASSLGPTGGNQPQHF,TGTGCCAGCAGCTTAGGACCTACAGGGGGCAATCAGCCCCAGCATTTT
-,TRBJ1-4,TRBD1,TRBV19,CASRTGVREKLFF,TGTGCCAGTCGGACAGGGGTGAGGGAAAAACTGTTTTTT
-,TRBJ1-2,-,TRBV5-4,CASSLVQGGYTF,TGTGCCAGCAGCTTGGTTCAGGGTGGCTACACCTTC
-,TRBJ2-1,-,TRBV27,CASSLFGARFTYEQFF,TGTGCCAGCAGTTTATTTGGGGCGAGGTTTACTTATGAGCAGTTCTTC
-,TRBJ2-3,TRBD1,TRBV7-9,CASSPWTGGKDTQYF,TGTGCCAGCAGCCCCTGGACAGGGGGCAAGGATACGCAGTATTTT
-,TRBJ2-3,-,TRBV6-5,CASSYSGRSTDTQYF,TGTGCCAGCAGTTACTCGGGACGGAGCACAGATACGCAGTATTTT
-,TRBJ2-7,-,TRBV4-1,CASSPRLADEQYF,TGCGCCAGCAGCCCCAGACTCGCTGACGAGCAGTACTTC
-,TRBJ2-2,TRBD2,TRBV9,CASSVEASGRTGELFF,TGTGCCAGCAGCGTCGAGGCTAGCGGGAGGACCGGGGAGCTGTTTTTT
-,TRBJ2-3,-,TRBV6-1,CASSDRGIAPDTQYF,TGTGCCAGCAGTGATAGGGGAATTGCACCAGATACGCAGTATTTT
-,TRBJ1-1,-,TRBV10-2,CASSGGRGSANTEAFF,TGCGCCAGCAGTGGAGGTAGGGGATCCGCGAACACTGAAGCTTTCTTT
-,TRBJ1-1,-,TRBV7-9,CASSLVWTEAFF,TGTGCCAGCAGCTTAGTGTGGACTGAAGCTTTCTTT
-,TRBJ2-5,TRBD1,TRBV7-8,CASSPTPGQGVEETQYF,TGTGCCAGCAGCCCAACCCCGGGACAGGGCGTCGAAGAGACCCAGTACTTC
-,TRBJ1-4,-,TRBV6-5,CASSYGLLNEKLFF,TGTGCCAGCAGTTACGGGCTGCTTAATGAAAAACTGTTTTTT
-,TRBJ2-7,-,TRBV27,CASSSGREGYEQYF,TGTGCCAGCAGTTCAGGCAGGGAAGGCTACGAGCAGTACTTC
-,TRBJ1-2,-,TRBV6-1,CASSGGTPGTAYGYTF,TGTGCCAGCAGTGGGGGGACCCCGGGGACGGCCTATGGCTACACCTTC
-,TRBJ1-5,-,TRBV30,CAWSGGDTYNQPQHF,TGTGCCTGGAGTGGCGGGGATACCTACAATCAGCCCCAGCATTTT
-,TRBJ1-1,-,TRBV5-1,CASSAQRLAEAFF,TGCGCCAGCAGCGCACAAAGGTTGGCTGAAGCTTTCTTT
-,TRBJ1-1,TRBD1,TRBV19,CASSAQGANTEAFF,TGTGCCAGTAGTGCCCAGGGGGCGAACACTGAAGCTTTCTTT
-,TRBJ1-5,-,TRBV7-8,CASSLTAVNQPQHF,TGTGCCAGCAGCTTAACGGCGGTCAATCAGCCCCAGCATTTT
-,TRBJ1-3,-,TRBV6-1,CASSEQGFSGNTIYF,TGTGCCAGCAGTGAACAGGGGTTCTCTGGAAACACCATATATTTT
few,TRBJ2-2,-,TRBV19,CASSYFHRDTGELFF,TGTGCCAGTAGTTACTTCCACAGGGACACCGGGGAGCTGTTTTTT
-,TRBJ1-2,-,TRBV27,CASSQLSTQVPYGYTF,TGTGCCAGCAGCCAGTTATCAACACAGGTGCCCTATGGCTACACCTTC
few,TRBJ2-1,TRBD2,TRBV13,CASSWDSGTSYNEQFF,TGTGCCAGCAGCTGGGATAGCGGGACCTCCTACAATGAGCAGTTCTTC
-,TRBJ1-5,-,TRBV5-8,CASSLIRSNQPQHF,TGTGCCAGCAGCTTGATCAGGAGTAATCAGCCCCAGCATTTT
-,TRBJ1-6,-,TRBV7-6,CASSAESNSPLHF,TGTGCCAGCAGCGCCGAATCCAATTCACCCCTCCACTTT
-,TRBJ2-7,TRBD2,TRBV28,CASSLFGTSGSYEQYF,TGTGCCAGCAGTTTGTTTGGGACTAGCGGGTCCTACGAGCAGTACTTC
-,TRBJ1-4,-,TRBV7-9,CASSFGNEKLFF,TGTGCCAGCAGCTTCGGGAATGAAAAACTGTTTTTT
-,TRBJ1-1,-,TRBV28,CASTAGWTEAFF,TGTGCCAGCACCGCAGGGTGGACTGAAGCTTTCTTT
-,TRBJ1-2,TRBD1,TRBV5-6,CASSFGTGALYGYTF,TGTGCCAGCAGCTTTGGGACAGGGGCCTTATATGGCTACACCTTC
once,TRBJ2-1,-,TRBV6-5,CASSYSPSAVYNEQFF,TGTGCCAGCAGTTACTCTCCTAGCGCGGTCTACAATGAGCAGTTCTTC
-,TRBJ1-2,TRBD1,TRBV6-6,CASSPRDRDRRGYTF,TGTGCCAGCAGCCCAAGGGACCGGGACAGACGCGGCTACACCTTC
-,TRBJ2-1,TRBD1,TRBV27,CASRTGQAYNEQFF,TGTGCCAGCAGAACCGGACAGGCTTACAATGAGCAGTTCTTC
-,TRBJ2-2,-,TRBV19,CASSRLPIGGGGGIRRDGELFF,TGTGCCAGTAGTCGCCTTCCGATCGGGGGCGGAGGGGGGATACGGCGAGACGGGGAGCTGTTTTTT
-,TRBJ1-1,-,TRBV28,CASGTGNTEAFF,TGTGCCAGCGGTACAGGGAACACTGAAGCTTTCTTT
-,TRBJ2-7,TRBD1,TRBV27,CASSLGGTGGNQQYF,TGTGCCAGCAGCCTCGGGGGGACAGGGGGAAATCAGCAGTACTTC